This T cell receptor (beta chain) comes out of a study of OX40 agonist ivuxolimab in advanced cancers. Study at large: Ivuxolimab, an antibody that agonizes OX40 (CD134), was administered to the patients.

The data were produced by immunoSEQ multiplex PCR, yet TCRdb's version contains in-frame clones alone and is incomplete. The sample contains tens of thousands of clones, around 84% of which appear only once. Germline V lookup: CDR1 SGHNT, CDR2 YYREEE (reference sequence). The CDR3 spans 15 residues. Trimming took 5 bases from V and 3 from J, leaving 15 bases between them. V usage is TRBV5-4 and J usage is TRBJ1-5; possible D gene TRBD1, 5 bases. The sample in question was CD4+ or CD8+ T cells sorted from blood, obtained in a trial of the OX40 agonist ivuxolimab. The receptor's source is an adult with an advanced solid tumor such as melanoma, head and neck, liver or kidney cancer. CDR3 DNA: TGTGCCAGCAGTTTGTCAGCAGGGATCAATCAGCCCCAGCATTTT. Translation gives CASSLSAGINQPQHF.